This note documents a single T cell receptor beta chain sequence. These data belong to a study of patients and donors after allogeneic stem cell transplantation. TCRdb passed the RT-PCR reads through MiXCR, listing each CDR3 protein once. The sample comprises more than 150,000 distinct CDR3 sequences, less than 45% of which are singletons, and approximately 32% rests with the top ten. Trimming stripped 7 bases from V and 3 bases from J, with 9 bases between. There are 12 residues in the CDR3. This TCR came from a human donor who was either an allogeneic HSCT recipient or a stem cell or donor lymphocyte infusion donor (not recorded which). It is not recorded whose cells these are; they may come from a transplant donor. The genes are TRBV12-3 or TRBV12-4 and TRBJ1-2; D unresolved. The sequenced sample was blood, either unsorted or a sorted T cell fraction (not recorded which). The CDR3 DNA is TGTGCCAGCACCCGGATGGACTATGGCTACACCTTC. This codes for CASTRMDYGYTF.